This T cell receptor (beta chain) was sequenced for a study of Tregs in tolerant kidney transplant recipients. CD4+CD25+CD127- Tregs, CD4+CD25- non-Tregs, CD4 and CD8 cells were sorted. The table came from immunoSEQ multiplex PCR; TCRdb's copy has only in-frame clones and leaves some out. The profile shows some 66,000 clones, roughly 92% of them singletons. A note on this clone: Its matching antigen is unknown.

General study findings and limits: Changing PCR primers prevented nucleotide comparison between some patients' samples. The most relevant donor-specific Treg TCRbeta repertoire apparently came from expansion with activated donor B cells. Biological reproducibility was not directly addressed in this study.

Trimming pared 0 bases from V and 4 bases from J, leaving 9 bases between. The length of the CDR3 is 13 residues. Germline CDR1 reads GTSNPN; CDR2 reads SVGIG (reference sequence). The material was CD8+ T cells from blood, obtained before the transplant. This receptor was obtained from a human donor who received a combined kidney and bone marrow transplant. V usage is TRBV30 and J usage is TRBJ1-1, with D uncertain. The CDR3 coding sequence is TGTGCCTGGAGTGTACCGAGATTCACTGAAGCTTTCTTT. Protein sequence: CAWSVPRFTEAFF. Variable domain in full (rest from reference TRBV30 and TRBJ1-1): SQTIHQWPATLVQPVGSPLSLECTVEGTSNPNLYWYRQAAGRGLQLLFYSVGIGQISSEVPQNLSASRPQDRQFILSSKKLLLSDSGFYLCAWSVPRFTEAFFGQGTRLTVV.